One and the same sample provided the 8 T cell receptor beta chains below, sequenced in a study of blood T cell repertoires in COVID-19. This table comes from immunoSEQ multiplex PCR, and its TCRdb copy is limited to in-frame clones, with some not included. The sample contains 200,000 to 300,000 clones, around 83% of which appear only once. The sequencing input was peripheral blood. Receptor source: a man younger than 45 who had recovered from COVID-19.

This clone has only a few counts. The V call is TRBV29-1, the J call TRBJ2-3, with TRBD2 matching over 11 bases. Germline lookup yields CDR1 SQVTM and CDR2 ANQGSEA. The J segment lost 4 bases and the V segment lost 0 bases, leaving 3 bases of the junction unmatched. This CDR3 spans 15 amino acids. The CDR3 spells CSVEELAGVADTQYF. CDR3 nucleotide sequence: TGCAGCGTTGAAGAACTAGCGGGGGTCGCAGATACGCAGTATTTT.

The chain employs TRBV7-3 and TRBJ2-1, with TRBD2 identical over 14 bases. CDR3 length: 14 residues. The junction had 3 bases not matched to a gene; V was cut back by 5 bases and J by 9 bases. The germline gives CDR1 SGHTA, CDR2 FQGTGA. Here the CDR3 reads CASSPGTSGGEQFF. CDR3 bases: TGTGCCAGCAGCCCAGGGACTAGCGGGGGTGAGCAGTTCTTC.

V and J are TRBV19 and TRBJ2-1; D not certain. The germline CDR1 and CDR2 sequences are LNHDA and SQIVND (reference sequence). This CDR3 has 14 amino acids. V lost 6 bases and J 0 bases, leaving 9 bases between the germline ends. The CDR3 DNA follows: TGTGCCAGTAGGTCGGTCGGCTCCTACAATGAGCAGTTCTTC. Protein: CASRSVGSYNEQFF.

This clone has just one count. J is TRBJ2-1 and V is TRBV25-1; tentatively, D is TRBD2 (5 bases). The CDR3 consists of 13 residues. The germline V gene has CDR1 MGHDK and CDR2 SYGVNS. V lost 1 base, J lost 8 bases, and 9 bases lay in between. CDR3 region: CASSESDGDEQFF. DNA for the CDR3: TGTGCCAGCAGTGAATCCGACGGGGATGAGCAGTTCTTC.

The chain recombines TRBV18 with TRBJ1-2; no clear D. V lost 4 bases and J 1 base, leaving 7 bases between the germline ends. Germline lookup yields CDR1 KGHSH and CDR2 LQKENI. This CDR3 is built from 13 residues. The CDR3 coding sequence is TGTGCCAGCTCACTCGGAGATAACTATGGCTACACCTTC. This gives the protein CASSLGDNYGYTF.

The chain joins TRBV5-5 to TRBJ1-2, with 8 bases identical to TRBD1. V was clipped by 1 base and J by 4 bases; unmatched bases: 0. The CDR3 runs 13 residues. CDR1 and CDR2 (germline): SGHKS, YYEKEE (reference sequence). CDR3 in amino acids: CASSLQGAYGYTF. In DNA, the CDR3 is TGTGCCAGCAGCTTGCAGGGGGCCTATGGCTACACCTTC.

This chain connects TRBV14 to TRBJ2-1; D perhaps matches TRBD1 (5 bases). Germline V lookup: CDR1 SGHDN, CDR2 FVKESK. The CDR3 loop spans 15 amino acids. Trimming shortened V by 3 bases and J by 4 bases, and 13 bases separated the two germline ends. The DNA of the CDR3 is TGTGCCAGCAGCCATCGGCAGGGAAGGTACAATGAGCAGTTCTTC. Amino acid sequence: CASSHRQGRYNEQFF.

V and J are TRBV5-1 and TRBJ2-1; TRBD1 matches 9 bases. The CDR3 runs 15 residues. Germline loops: CDR1 SGHRS, CDR2 YFSETQ. The ends lost 0 bases at V and 6 bases at J; junction bases unmatched: 4. CDR3 sequence: CASSLEQGARNEQFF. Here the CDR3 DNA reads TGCGCCAGCAGCTTGGAACAGGGGGCGCGCAATGAGCAGTTCTTC.